The clone carrying this T cell receptor (beta chain) was seen only a few times. Its antigen is unknown. TCRdb independently ran MiXCR on the 5' RACE reads; one entry per CDR3 protein. The sample holds roughly 250,000 distinct CDR3 sequences, 7% seen once. Germline lookup yields CDR1 SNHLY and CDR2 FYNNEI. With 2 bases removed from V and 7 bases from J, the gap between germline ends came to 18 bases. The CDR3 spans 16 residues. The data stem from a study of identical twins. Study-wide results and caveats: There is a chance that invariant MAIT and iNKT cells partially muddied zero-insertion analyses.

The same data also went into a second study, on yellow fever vaccine responses in identical twins. This second study says: On the reported evidence, twins' vaccine T cell responses seemed partly convergent and partly personalized.

Sequenced input: memory (CD45RO+) T cells sorted from blood. This receptor was identified in a woman in her late teens or twenties in good health. V usage is TRBV2 and J usage is TRBJ2-1, with D hard to call. The CDR3 sequence: CASSESIASSGNEQFF. CDR3 nucleotide sequence: TGTGCCAGCAGTGAATCTATCGCATCGAGTGGGAATGAGCAGTTCTTC.